This TCR beta chain was retrieved from a study of regulatory T cells in long-lasting Graves disease. The overall study: Patients with persistent Graves' disease had over 5 years of antithyroid drugs and persistent TSH receptor antibodies. Study-wide findings and caveats: TRBV28 was favored in persistent disease, as were TRBJ1-2 and TRBJ2-5. Graves' patients with persistent disease showed TCR diversity lower than patients newly diagnosed.

V lost 0 bases to trimming and J lost 2 bases, with 23 bases between them. The CDR3 length is 18 residues. Per the germline V gene, CDR1 is DFQATT and CDR2 is SNEGSKA (reference sequence). Time point meaning: persistent/refractory GD, antithyroid drugs over 5 years with positive TRAb. The TCR library used RNA extracted from PBMCs. HTBI primers from iRepertoire and Arm-PCR of CDR3 regions yielded the TCR beta libraries. TCRdb re-analysed the multiplex PCR reads in MiXCR, keeping a single row per CDR3 protein. The data hold about 450,000 distinct CDR3 sequences, with 23% observed a single time. With regard to this clonotype: Its matching antigen is unknown.

This TCR was sampled from a female donor with Graves disease. Here the sequenced sample was peripheral blood mononuclear cells (PBMCs), taken when the disease was refractory, from a patient treated with antithyroid drugs. The genes are TRBV20-1 and TRBJ2-7; the D gene is possibly TRBD2 (6 bases). The chain's CDR3 is CSARDNIKLGREPYEQYF. Written as DNA, the CDR3 is TGCAGTGCTAGAGATAATATTAAGCTGGGGCGGGAACCCTACGAGCAGTACTTC.